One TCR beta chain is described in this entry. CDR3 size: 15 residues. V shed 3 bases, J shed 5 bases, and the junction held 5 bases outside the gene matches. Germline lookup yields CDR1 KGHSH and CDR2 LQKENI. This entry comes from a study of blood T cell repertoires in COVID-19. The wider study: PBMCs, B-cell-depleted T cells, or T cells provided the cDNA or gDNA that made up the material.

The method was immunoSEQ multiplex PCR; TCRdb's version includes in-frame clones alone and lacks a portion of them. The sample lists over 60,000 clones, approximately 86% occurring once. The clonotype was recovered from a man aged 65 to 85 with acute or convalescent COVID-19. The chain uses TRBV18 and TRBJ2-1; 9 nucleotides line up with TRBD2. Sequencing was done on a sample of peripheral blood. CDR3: CASSPERGANNEQFF. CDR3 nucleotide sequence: TGTGCCAGCTCACCCGAGCGGGGGGCAAACAATGAGCAGTTCTTC.